This TCR beta chain was obtained from a study of chemoradiotherapy in HPV16-positive cancers. For the study at large: Candidate HPV-specific clones and shared TCR motifs came from a couple of HPV16-positive patients. Overall study findings and caveats: Only a couple of HPV16-positive patients supplied the functional HPV-specificity definition. During treatment, candidate HPV-specific clones and E7-related motifs expanded in tumor.

The protocol was immunoSEQ multiplex PCR, while the TCRdb copy is restricted to in-frame clones and leaves out a portion. In the table there are around 870 clones, nearly 90% of which are singletons. Points on this clone: The antigen is not known.

The V gene end was trimmed by 1 base and the J gene end by 0 bases; junction bases not matched to a gene: 2. CDR3 length: 15 residues. In germline, CDR1 is SGHRS, CDR2 YFSETQ. Sequencing used tumor tissue, obtained from a patient who underwent chemoradiotherapy. V usage is TRBV5-1 and J usage is TRBJ2-3; 7 nucleotides align to TRBD2. The TCR sequence derives from a human donor with HPV-associated anogenital cancer. CDR3 DNA: TGCGCCAGCAGCTTGTCCGGGGGGAGCACAGATACGCAGTATTTT. The encoded protein is CASSLSGGSTDTQYF.